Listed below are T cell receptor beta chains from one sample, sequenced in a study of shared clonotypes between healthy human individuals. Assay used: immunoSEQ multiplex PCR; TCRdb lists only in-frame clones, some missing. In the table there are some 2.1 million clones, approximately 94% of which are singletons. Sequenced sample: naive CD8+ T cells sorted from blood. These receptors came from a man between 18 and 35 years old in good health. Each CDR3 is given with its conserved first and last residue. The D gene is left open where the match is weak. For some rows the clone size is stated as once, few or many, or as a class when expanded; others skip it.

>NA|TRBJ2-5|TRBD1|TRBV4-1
CASSQRTGGGETQYF
TGCGCCAGCAGCCAGAGGACAGGGGGCGGGGAGACCCAGTACTTC
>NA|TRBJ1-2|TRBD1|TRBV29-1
CSVEGRQGRFGGYTF
TGCAGCGTTGAAGGGCGACAGGGAAGATTCGGGGGCTACACCTTC
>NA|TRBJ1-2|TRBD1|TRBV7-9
CASTVWMSPQGGIGYGYTF
TGTGCCAGCACCGTCTGGATGAGCCCACAGGGGGGTATTGGATATGGCTACACCTTC
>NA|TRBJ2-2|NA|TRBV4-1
CASSQRTFGELFF
TGCGCCAGCAGCCAGCGGACATTCGGGGAGCTGTTTTTT
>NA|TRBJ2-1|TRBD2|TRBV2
CASSASGGGNEQFF
TGTGCCAGCAGCGCTAGCGGGGGAGGTAATGAGCAGTTCTTC
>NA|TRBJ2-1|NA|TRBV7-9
CASSLDESRQFF
TGTGCCAGCAGCTTAGACGAGTCGCGGCAGTTCTTC
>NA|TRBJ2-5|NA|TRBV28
CASSLSAFESGETQYF
TGTGCCAGCAGTTTATCCGCCTTTGAAAGTGGAGAGACCCAGTACTTC
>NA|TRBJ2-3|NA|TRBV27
CASSLLKTAGTDTQYF
TGTGCCAGCAGTTTACTGAAAACGGCGGGCACAGATACGCAGTATTTT
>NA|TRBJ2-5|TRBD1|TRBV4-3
CASSQVQGAGETQYF
TGCGCCAGCAGCCAAGTCCAGGGGGCGGGGGAGACCCAGTACTTC
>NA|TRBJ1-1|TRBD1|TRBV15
CATSSIGQGETEAFF
TGTGCCACCAGCAGCATTGGACAGGGGGAGACTGAAGCTTTCTTT
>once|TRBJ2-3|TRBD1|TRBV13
CASSFPGTGFHTDTQYF
TGTGCCAGCAGCTTCCCCGGGACAGGGTTCCACACAGATACGCAGTATTTT
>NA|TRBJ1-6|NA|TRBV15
CATSRDAEAPLHF
TGTGCCACCAGCAGAGATGCAGAGGCACCCCTCCACTTT
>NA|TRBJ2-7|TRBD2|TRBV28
CASSSLGGGVEQYF
TGTGCCAGCAGTTCCCTCGGGGGGGGCGTCGAGCAGTACTTC
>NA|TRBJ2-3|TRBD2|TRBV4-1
CASSQETSRVDTQYF
TGCGCCAGCAGCCAAGAGACTAGCAGGGTAGATACGCAGTATTTT
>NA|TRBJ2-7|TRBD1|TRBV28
CASSFSRDSTLSYEQYF
TGTGCCAGCAGTTTCTCCCGGGACAGTACATTATCCTACGAGCAGTACTTC
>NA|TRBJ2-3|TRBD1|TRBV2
CASARTGTSTDTQYF
TGTGCCAGCGCAAGGACAGGGACTAGCACAGATACGCAGTATTTT
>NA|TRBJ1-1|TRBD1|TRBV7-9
CASSIGTGNTEAFF
TGTGCCAGCAGCATTGGGACAGGGAACACTGAAGCTTTCTTT
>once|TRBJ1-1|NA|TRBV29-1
CSGRWGTEAFF
TGCAGCGGACGGTGGGGCACTGAAGCTTTCTTT
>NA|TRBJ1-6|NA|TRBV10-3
CAISVTPGPGGDSPLHF
TGTGCCATCAGCGTTACACCGGGACCCGGAGGGGATTCACCCCTCCACTTT
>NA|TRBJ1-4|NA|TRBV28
CASSYPLMGETNEKLFF
TGTGCCAGCAGTTACCCCTTAATGGGGGAGACTAATGAAAAACTGTTTTTT
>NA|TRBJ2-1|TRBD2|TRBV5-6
CASSLELAGAYNEQFF
TGTGCCAGCAGCTTGGAACTAGCGGGGGCCTACAATGAGCAGTTCTTC
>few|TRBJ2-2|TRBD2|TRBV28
CASSLAGVTGELFF
TGTGCCAGCAGTTTGGCGGGAGTCACCGGGGAGCTGTTTTTT
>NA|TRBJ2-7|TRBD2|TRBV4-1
CASSQESERGGYEQYF
TGCGCCAGCAGCCAAGAGTCAGAGCGGGGGGGCTACGAGCAGTACTTC